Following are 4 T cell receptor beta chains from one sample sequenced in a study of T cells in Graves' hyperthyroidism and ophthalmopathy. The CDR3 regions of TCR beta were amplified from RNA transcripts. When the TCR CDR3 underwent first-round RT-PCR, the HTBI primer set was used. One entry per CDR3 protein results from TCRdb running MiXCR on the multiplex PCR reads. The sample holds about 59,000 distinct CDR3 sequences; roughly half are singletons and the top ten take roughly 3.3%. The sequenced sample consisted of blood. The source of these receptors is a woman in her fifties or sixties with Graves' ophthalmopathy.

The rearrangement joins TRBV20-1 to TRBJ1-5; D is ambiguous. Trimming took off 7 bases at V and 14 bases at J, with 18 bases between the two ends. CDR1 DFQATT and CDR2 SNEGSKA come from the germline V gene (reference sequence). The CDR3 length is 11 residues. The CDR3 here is CSVEREDHEHF. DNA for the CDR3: TGCAGTGTCGAGCGGGAGGACCACGAGCATTTT.

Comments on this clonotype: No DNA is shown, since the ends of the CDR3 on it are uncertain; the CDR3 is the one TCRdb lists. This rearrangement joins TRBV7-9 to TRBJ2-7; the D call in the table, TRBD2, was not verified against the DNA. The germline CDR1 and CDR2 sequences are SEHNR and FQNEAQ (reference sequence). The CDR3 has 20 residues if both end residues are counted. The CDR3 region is CASSFYICSAPGLADYEQYF.

The CDR3 DNA is TGTGCCAGCAGCCCTAGCGGGGCGGAGCTTGGGAATGAGCAGTTCTTC. Protein sequence: CASSPSGAELGNEQFF. The rearrangement joins TRBV7-9 to TRBJ2-1; TRBD2 matches 9 bases. The length of the CDR3 is 16 residues. Germline-derived CDR1 and CDR2 are SEHNR and FQNEAQ (reference sequence). Trimming took 5 bases from V and 7 from J; bases not matched to a gene: 12.

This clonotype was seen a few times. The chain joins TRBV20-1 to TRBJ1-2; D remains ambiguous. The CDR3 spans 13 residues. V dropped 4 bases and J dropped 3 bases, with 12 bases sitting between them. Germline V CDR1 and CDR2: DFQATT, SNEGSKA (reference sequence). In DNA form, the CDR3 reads TGCAGTGCTATATCGTGGGGAGACTATGGCTACACCTTC. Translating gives CSAISWGDYGYTF.